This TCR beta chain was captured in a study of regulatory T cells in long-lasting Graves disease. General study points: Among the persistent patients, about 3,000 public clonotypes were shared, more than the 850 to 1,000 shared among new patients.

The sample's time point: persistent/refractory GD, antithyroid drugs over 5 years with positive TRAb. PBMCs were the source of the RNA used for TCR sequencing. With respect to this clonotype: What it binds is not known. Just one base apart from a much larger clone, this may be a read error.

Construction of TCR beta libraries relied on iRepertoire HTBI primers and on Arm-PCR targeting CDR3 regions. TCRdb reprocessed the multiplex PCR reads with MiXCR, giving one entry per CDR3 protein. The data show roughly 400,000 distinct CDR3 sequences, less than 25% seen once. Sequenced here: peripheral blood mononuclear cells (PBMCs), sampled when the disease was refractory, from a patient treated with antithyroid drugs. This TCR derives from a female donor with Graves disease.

CDR3 bases: TGTGCCAGCAGCTTAGAGAGGGGACAGCCCCAAGAGACCCAGTACTTC. Protein sequence: CASSLERGQPQETQYF. This chain uses TRBV11-2 with TRBJ2-5; 7 bases align to TRBD1. Unmatched junction bases numbered 5, after V lost 0 bases and J lost 1 base. The CDR3 totals 16 residues. Germline V gives CDR1 SGHAT, CDR2 FQNNGV.